This T cell receptor (beta chain) was sequenced for a study of T-cell memory formation after mild COVID-19. Whole-study context: For the most part, TCR clusters were specific to one donor.

TCRdb used MiXCR to reprocess the 5' RACE reads, holding one entry per CDR3 protein. The sample shows roughly 12,000 distinct CDR3 sequences, about 14% of them seen only once. Study outcomes and limitations: Cross-reactive memory seemingly joined, as some responding clones were found in pre-infection memory. CD4+ contracting clones were mainly CM and EM; CD8+ ones, EMRA.

This clonotype was recorded at least ten times. Its antigen is not known. This TCR came from a man younger than 35 who had mild COVID-19 (a few samples of this study predate the infection). Cell type and time point are not known. The specimen was PBMCs or a T cell subset sorted from them (not recorded which).

CDR3 protein: CASSQGGWFPNLGHQNTEAFF. Here the CDR3 DNA reads TGTGCCAGCAGCCAAGGTGGATGGTTCCCCAACCTGGGGCATCAGAACACTGAAGCTTTCTTT. The J gene is TRBJ1-1, the V gene TRBV3-1, with D possibly matching TRBD1 (5 bases). V lost 1 base and J lost 1, with 28 bases in between. Germline V gives CDR1 LGHDT, CDR2 YNNKEL (reference sequence). The CDR3 is made up of 21 amino acids.